Listed here are 27 T cell receptor beta chains from one sample, sequenced in a study of blood T cells in healthy people across ages. Sample-barcoded 5' priming and a J-beta primer mix drove a second PCR of roughly 6 to 12 cycles. MiXCR was run by TCRdb on the 5' RACE reads, yielding one entry per CDR3 protein. The table has around 990,000 distinct CDR3 sequences, around 27% seen once. This sample also appeared in a second study, on T cells of mothers and their children.

Source material: blood. Every receptor here comes from a girl aged 2-9 years in good health.

The CDR3 sequence: CASSYRYKGNTIYF. For the CDR3, the DNA is TGTGCCAGCAGTTACAGGTACAAGGGAAACACCATATATTTT. The V and J genes are TRBV6-7 and TRBJ1-3; D unclear. TRBV6-7 is placed among ORFs of uncertain function. This CDR3 is built from 14 residues. V lost 2 bases and J 4 bases, leaving 9 bases between the germline ends.

A few counts support this clonotype. This sequence joins TRBV12-3 or TRBV12-4 and TRBJ1-4; D is unclear. V lost 4 bases and J lost 8, with 14 bases in between. The CDR3 length is 14 residues. The CDR3 protein is CASSSTGTGEKLFF. In DNA, the CDR3 is TGTGCCAGCAGTTCTACCGGTACGGGGGAAAAACTGTTTTTT.

The rearrangement joins TRBV28 to TRBJ2-7; tentative D call: TRBD1 (6 bases). The V gene lost 6 bases and the J gene lost 4 bases, with 16 bases spanning the gap. The CDR3 extends over 14 amino acids. The germline V gene encodes CDR1 MDHEN and CDR2 SYDVKM. This CDR3 is CASSSGVQGYEQYF. The CDR3 bases are TGTGCCAGCAGCTCCGGGGTCCAGGGGTACGAGCAGTACTTC.

This clonotype was recorded a few times. The chain recombines TRBV11-1 with TRBJ2-5, with D uncertain. This CDR3 region has 11 residues. Germline assignment: CDR1 SGHAT and CDR2 FQDESV (reference sequence). V was shortened by 2 bases and J by 11 bases, with 9 bases between the two germline ends. CDR3 residues: CASSLFDGQYF. The CDR3 coding sequence is TGTGCCAGCAGCTTATTCGACGGGCAGTACTTC.

CDR3 sequence reads: CASSLGQDFTDTQYF. CDR3 nucleotide sequence: TGTGCCAGCAGTTTGGGGCAGGACTTCACAGATACGCAGTATTTT. V is TRBV12-3 or TRBV12-4 and J is TRBJ2-3; either TRBD1 or TRBD2 may supply D (5 bases each). The CDR3 has 15 residues. With 3 bases removed from V and 2 bases from J, the gap between germline ends came to 12 bases.

This clonotype was recorded a few times. V and J are TRBV7-8 and TRBJ2-5; D is perhaps TRBD1 (5 bases). The CDR3 covers 14 residues. V dropped 0 bases and J dropped 5 bases, with 10 bases sitting between them. CDR1 SGHVS and CDR2 FQNEAQ come from the germline V gene. This chain's CDR3 is CASSLADSWETQYF. The DNA of the CDR3 is TGTGCCAGCAGCTTAGCAGACAGTTGGGAGACCCAGTACTTC.

The sample holds a few counts of this clonotype. The CDR3 DNA follows: TGTGCCAGCAGCTCCGCGAAGGGGTATGGCTACACCTTC. Translation gives CASSSAKGYGYTF. This sequence joins TRBV7-6 and TRBJ1-2; TRBD1 might be the D (5 bases). CDR1 is SGHVS and CDR2 is FNYEAQ in the germline V gene. The V end lost 4 bases, the J end lost 5 bases, and 11 bases lay between the germline ends. This CDR3 contains 13 residues.

The V call is TRBV7-2, the J call TRBJ2-3, with 10 nucleotides matching TRBD2. The J segment lost 5 bases and the V segment lost 1 base, leaving 9 bases of the junction unmatched. Germline V gene data show CDR1 as SGHTA and CDR2 as FQGNSA. The CDR3 spans 17 residues. CDR3 amino acids: CASSLVGLAGAGDTQYF. DNA for the CDR3: TGTGCCAGCAGCTTAGTAGGGCTAGCGGGAGCAGGAGATACGCAGTATTTT.

V gene TRBV28 combines with J gene TRBJ2-7; 11 bases fit TRBD1. After removal of 5 bases from V and 5 bases from J, the junction contained 14 bases not matched to a gene. Germline CDR1 reads MDHEN; CDR2 reads SYDVKM. This CDR3 has 17 residues. CDR3 coding DNA: TGTGCCAGCAGTACAAACGCCGGGACAGGGGGGAGGAACGAGCAGTACTTC. As protein: CASSTNAGTGGRNEQYF.

V and J are TRBV6-1 and TRBJ2-7, with 7 bases fitting TRBD1. Unmatched junction bases numbered 6, after V lost 5 bases and J lost 2 bases. The CDR3 spans 14 residues. Germline loops: CDR1 MNHNS, CDR2 SASEGT. The CDR3 nucleotides are TGTGCCAGCAGTCCGGGACAGCTTACCTACGAGCAGTACTTC. Protein product: CASSPGQLTYEQYF.

This clonotype has just a few counts. The CDR3 region has the DNA TGTGCCAGCAGCCAATCCCCGGCTAGCGGGGGGATTAGCGAGCAGTTCTTC. Amino acids: CASSQSPASGGISEQFF. The V and J genes are TRBV3-1 and TRBJ2-1, with 11 bases fitting TRBD2. Germline CDR1 reads LGHDT; CDR2 reads YNNKEL (reference sequence). The CDR3 consists of 17 residues. V shed 2 bases, J shed 10 bases, and the junction held 13 bases outside the gene matches.

In its sample, this clonotype was seen a few times. The J gene is TRBJ2-5, the V gene TRBV11-2, with D perhaps matching TRBD1 (5 bases). The CDR3 has 15 residues. Trimming left V 5 bases short and J 5 bases short, with 18 bases between. CDR1 is SGHAT and CDR2 is FQNNGV in the germline V gene. CDR3 DNA: TGTGCCAGCAGCCTATTATCAGGGCTGACGGAGACCCAGTACTTC. Translating it yields CASSLLSGLTETQYF.

The rearrangement links TRBV6-5 to TRBJ1-5, with D tentatively TRBD1 (6 bases). Trimming pared 5 bases from V and 3 bases from J, leaving 14 bases between. The CDR3 runs to 15 residues. CDR1 is MNHEY, CDR2 SVGAGI, per germline. Here the CDR3 DNA reads TGTGCCAGCAGTCCCGGGACATACATCAATCAGCCCCAGCATTTT. Encoded protein: CASSPGTYINQPQHF.

The chain recombines TRBV29-1 with TRBJ2-5; D tentatively reads TRBD1 or TRBD2 (5 bases each). Germline CDR1 and CDR2: SQVTM and ANQGSEA. V was pared by 7 bases and J by 4 bases, with 16 bases between. The CDR3 length is 13 residues. CDR3 coding DNA: TGCAGCGAGTCCGGGACGCAGGGAGAGACCCAGTACTTC. Encoded protein: CSESGTQGETQYF.

This chain links TRBV29-1 with TRBJ1-5; unclear D gene. V was pared by 4 bases and J by 2 bases, with 9 bases between. CDR1 and CDR2 from the germline V gene are SQVTM and ANQGSEA. This CDR3 comprises 13 residues. CDR3 in amino acids: CSVGVSGNQPQHF. Written as DNA, the CDR3 is TGCAGCGTTGGAGTGTCGGGCAATCAGCCCCAGCATTTT.

This clonotype has only a few counts. The CDR3: CASSPSMSYEQYF. CDR3 DNA sequence: TGTGCCAGCAGCCCATCTATGTCCTACGAGCAGTACTTC. The chain couples TRBV9 to TRBJ2-1, with D hard to call. The better agreement between TRBJ2-7 and the DNA end casts doubt on the J call. The CDR3 sequence is 13 residues long. CDR1 and CDR2 (germline): SGDLS, YYNGEE.

This clonotype was seen a few times. The chain employs TRBV5-1 and TRBJ2-5, with 7 positions matching TRBD2. Germline CDR1 is SGHRS and CDR2 is YFSETQ. The CDR3 consists of 16 residues. V shed 5 bases, J shed 1 base, and the junction held 11 bases outside the gene matches. In nucleotides, the CDR3 is TGCGCCAGCAGTTCGGAGGGAGGGAGGCCCCAAGAGACCCAGTACTTC. Its translation: CASSSEGGRPQETQYF.

The V gene is TRBV7-2, the J gene TRBJ2-1; D ambiguous. Germline CDR1 reads SGHTA; CDR2 reads FQGNSA. V was cut by 2 bases and J by 6 bases, with 8 bases left in between. This CDR3 region has 13 residues. Here the CDR3 DNA reads TGTGCCAGCAGCTTAACACAGATCAATGAGCAGTTCTTC. Translating gives CASSLTQINEQFF. The full variable domain, with the rest looked up from reference TRBV7-2 and TRBJ2-1, is GAGVSQSPSNKVTEKGKDVELRCDPISGHTALYWYRQSLGQGLEFLIYFQGNSAPDKSGLPSDRFSAERTGGSVSTLTIQRTQQEDSAVYLCASSLTQINEQFFGPGTRLTVL.

V gene TRBV7-6 combines with J gene TRBJ2-1, with 9 nucleotides matching TRBD2. V was clipped by 4 bases and J by 4 bases; unmatched bases: 5. Looked up from germline, CDR1 is SGHVS and CDR2 is FNYEAQ. The CDR3 spans 15 residues. The CDR3 coding sequence is TGTGCCAGCAGCTCGGGACTAGCCGCGTACAATGAGCAGTTCTTC. It encodes CASSSGLAAYNEQFF.

For this clonotype: One end of the junction is discordant with germline, which a read error may explain. The chain has TRBV15 and TRBJ2-4, with 9 bases lining up with TRBD2. The CDR3 runs 19 residues. The germline CDR1 and CDR2 sequences are LNHNV and YYDKDF (reference sequence). CDR3 DNA sequence: TGTGCCGCCAGCACAGGCGTGGCGGGGGGGGATCTAGCCAAAAACATTCAGTACTTC. It encodes CAASTGVAGGDLAKNIQYF.

For this clonotype: A much larger clonotype is one base distant, so this may be a read error. The J gene is TRBJ2-2, the V gene TRBV6-4; 7 nucleotides match TRBD1. Germline V gene lookup returns CDR1 MRHNA and CDR2 SNTAGT. The CDR3 covers 13 residues. CDR3 nucleotide sequence: TGTGCCTGCAGTAACGGACAGGCCGGGGAGCTGTTTTTT. The encoded protein is CACSNGQAGELFF.

The rearrangement joins TRBV5-1 to TRBJ2-1, with TRBD1 matching 9 bases. J lost 3 bases, V lost 4 bases, and 11 bases had no gene match. CDR3 length: 17 amino acids. The germline V gene encodes CDR1 SGHRS and CDR2 YFSETQ. DNA for the CDR3: TGCGCCAGCAGCGTGACCTCCGGGACAGGGATCTACAATGAGCAGTTCTTC. Translation: CASSVTSGTGIYNEQFF.

The V gene is TRBV9, the J gene TRBJ2-4, with TRBD2 matching over 7 bases. Germline CDR1 SGDLS, CDR2 YYNGEE. This CDR3 contains 15 residues. Trimming removed 4 bases from V and 5 bases from J; junction bases left unmatched: 9. DNA for the CDR3: TGTGCCAGCAGCCGCCTGAGACTAGCAGAAAACATTCAGTACTTC. Its translation: CASSRLRLAENIQYF.

The chain uses TRBV6-6 and TRBJ1-3; no definite D call. Germline loops: CDR1 MNHNY, CDR2 SVGAGI (reference sequence). The CDR3 contains 12 residues. Trimming cost V 6 bases and J 9 bases, with 12 bases left between them. As DNA, the CDR3 is TGTGCCAGCAGCTCTGACCGATTCACCATATATTTT. Translating gives CASSSDRFTIYF.

This clonotype has more than one count but fewer than ten. The CDR3: CASTGEDEETQYF. DNA of the CDR3: TGTGCCAGCACAGGGGAGGACGAAGAGACCCAGTACTTC. The chain recombines TRBV2 with TRBJ2-5; D may correspond to TRBD1 or TRBD2 (6 bases each). Trimming stripped 7 bases from V and 3 bases from J, with 12 bases between. Germline lookup yields CDR1 SNHLY and CDR2 FYNNEI. This CDR3 contains 13 residues.

This clonotype turned up a few times. The chain joins TRBV4-3 to TRBJ1-4; D unresolved. Trimming took 6 bases from V and 8 from J, leaving 19 bases between them. The CDR3 consists of 15 residues. The germline gives CDR1 LGHNA, CDR2 YSLEER. The CDR3 coding sequence is TGCGCCAGCAGACCAGCGGACTCCAGCGGAGAAAAACTGTTTTTT. Protein sequence: CASRPADSSGEKLFF.

This clonotype was recorded many times. V gene TRBV20-1 combines with J gene TRBJ2-2, with 7 bases aligning to TRBD2. Unmatched junction bases numbered 9, after V lost 0 bases and J lost 5 bases. In germline, CDR1 is DFQATT, CDR2 SNEGSKA (reference sequence). This CDR3 contains 16 residues. In DNA, the CDR3 is TGCAGTGCTAGAGATCCGACAGCGGGGTTAACCGGGGAGCTGTTTTTT. Residues: CSARDPTAGLTGELFF.